This TCR beta chain is from a study of T cells in Graves' hyperthyroidism and ophthalmopathy. RNA transcripts provided the source from which TCR beta CDR3 regions were amplified. TCR CDR3 regions were first amplified by RT-PCR with HTBI primers. TCRdb re-called the multiplex PCR reads with MiXCR, one entry per CDR3 protein. The table shows hundreds of thousands of distinct CDR3 sequences, with around 21% occurring only once. Reasons for excluding patients were uncontrolled infection, other autoimmune disease, pregnancy or lactation. The V gene lost 0 bases and the J gene lost 9 bases, with 6 bases spanning the gap. The CDR3 runs 11 residues. Germline V gene data show CDR1 as SGHVS and CDR2 as FQNEAQ. This clonotype occurred a few times.

The chain couples TRBV7-8 to TRBJ2-7; D is unclear. This TCR was sampled from a man younger than 40 with Graves' ophthalmopathy. Sequences were obtained from blood. The CDR3 DNA sequence: TGTGCCAGCAGCTTAGCGGCAGGGCAGTACTTC. It encodes CASSLAAGQYF.